This passage covers 8 T cell receptor beta chains from one sample sequenced in a study of cytomegalovirus exposure and HLA in healthy donors (dated by TCRdb to the late 2010s). Libraries were prepared through the immunoSEQ multiplex PCR assay. The multiplex PCR relied on a mix of 60 forward primers for TCR Vbeta segments and 13 reverse primers for TCR Jbeta segments. The table was pulled from immuneACCESS by TCRdb, which kept in-frame rearrangements only. Such tables lose some clones; where checked, under half of the loss comes from unresolved V genes, and the rest has no known cause. The sample contains fewer than 200,000 clones, 55% to 70% of them found a single time. Together, the top ten hold 2.5% to 3% of the sample. Sequencing used PBMCs. These receptors all come from a woman in her forties in good health and CMV-seropositive.

V gene TRBV19 combines with J gene TRBJ2-7; 8 nucleotides agree with TRBD1. The V segment lost 5 bases and the J segment 6 bases; nucleotides outside the gene matches: 9. The CDR3 is 14 residues long. Per germline, CDR1 LNHDA and CDR2 SQIVND (reference sequence). CDR3 sequence: CASSATGVRVEQYF. CDR3 nucleotides: TGTGCCAGTAGTGCGACAGGGGTCCGGGTCGAGCAGTACTTC.

As to this clone: Its ends do not fully match the called genes, so a read error is possible. The DNA of the CDR3 is TGTGCCAGCAGCCGCAGGGGGCTGGATTCACCCCTCAACTTT. It is translated as CASSRRGLDSPLNF. V is TRBV28 and J is TRBJ1-6; 8 bases are a match to TRBD1. Per germline, CDR1 MDHEN and CDR2 SYDVKM. CDR3 size: 14 residues.

The V gene is TRBV7-9, the J gene TRBJ2-7; 8 bases match TRBD1. V was pared by 5 bases and J by 6 bases, with 9 bases of the junction left unmatched. Germline-derived CDR1 and CDR2 are SEHNR and FQNEAQ (reference sequence). The CDR3 totals 14 residues. CDR3 nucleotide sequence: TGTGCCAGCAGCGTACAGGGGGAGAAACTCGAGCAGTACTTC. Amino acid sequence: CASSVQGEKLEQYF.

This chain links TRBV6-1 with TRBJ1-5, with D unclear. The CDR3 loop spans 14 amino acids. Germline V CDR1 and CDR2: MNHNS, SASEGT. The V end lost 4 bases, the J end lost 2 bases, and 9 bases lay between the germline ends. Here the CDR3 reads CASSGSAGNQPQHF. In DNA form, the CDR3 reads TGTGCCAGCAGTGGGTCCGCGGGCAATCAGCCCCAGCATTTT.

The V and J genes are TRBV7-6 and TRBJ1-2; 11 bases are a match to TRBD1. Germline V gene sequence: CDR1 SGHVS, CDR2 FNYEAQ. The length of the CDR3 is 15 residues. V trimming: 4 bases; J trimming: 4 bases; junction bases outside the gene matches: 5. The CDR3, as DNA: TGTGCCAGCAGCTCGGGGACAGGGGGTCCCTATGGCTACACCTTC. It codes for CASSSGTGGPYGYTF.

The J gene is TRBJ1-4, the V gene TRBV10-1, with no clear D. Per the germline V gene, CDR1 is WNHNN and CDR2 is SYGVQD (reference sequence). The CDR3 is made up of 16 amino acids. Deletions cut 0 bases from V and 1 base from J, with 9 bases between. The CDR3 DNA is TGCGCCAGCAGTGAGTCGCCGGGGAAAACTAATGAAAAACTGTTTTTT. This codes for CASSESPGKTNEKLFF.

CDR3 amino acids: CASSSGLLNNEQFF. The CDR3 nucleotides read TGTGCCAGCAGCTCTGGACTACTAAACAATGAGCAGTTCTTC. J is TRBJ2-1 and V is TRBV7-2; D may be TRBD2 (6 bases). CDR1 is SGHTA and CDR2 is FQGNSA in the germline V gene. The length of the CDR3 is 14 residues. Trimming removed 4 bases from V and 5 bases from J, with 12 bases in between.

Here the CDR3 reads CASSSGWAYEQYF. The CDR3 coding sequence is TGTGCCAGCAGTTCGGGGTGGGCCTACGAGCAGTACTTC. The V call is TRBV27, the J call TRBJ2-7, with TRBD2 as a possible D gene (5 bases). The germline gives CDR1 MNHEY, CDR2 SMNVEV (reference sequence). The CDR3 is 13 amino acids. V gave up 4 bases and J gave up 2 bases, with 9 bases separating them.